The source of this T cell receptor beta chain is a study of shared clonotypes between healthy human individuals. The study ran the assay at deep level. TCRdb's copy holds only in-frame clones and misses some; the assay was immunoSEQ multiplex PCR. The sample consists of about 480,000 clones, approximately 79% of them appearing once. As for this clone: Its antigen is as yet unknown.

Germline loops: CDR1 SGHRS, CDR2 YFSETQ. Between the trimmed V and J ends, which lost 4 bases and 0 bases, there was a span of 14 bases. The CDR3 has 15 residues. Overall study results and limits: The study drew on few donors, limiting represented genetic and exposure-history diversity. Clonotype sharing among donors was thought likely to change with sequencing depth.

The receptor comes from a woman in her 40s in good health. Some clones in this sample may be carry-over from other donors' samples. The chain has TRBV5-1 and TRBJ2-7, with a tentative D call TRBD1 (8 bases). The specimen was PBMCs. CDR3 in DNA: TGCGCCAGCAGCGGGAGGGGGACAGGCTCCTACGAGCAGTACTTC. This encodes CASSGRGTGSYEQYF.